One sample yielded the 3 T cell receptor beta chains listed below, sequenced in a study of T cells in Graves' hyperthyroidism and ophthalmopathy. TCR beta CDR3 regions were amplified from RNA transcripts. The HTBI set primed first-round TCR CDR3 RT-PCR. TCRdb processed the multiplex PCR reads anew with MiXCR; each CDR3 protein has one entry. The data contain 250,000 or so distinct CDR3 sequences, 12% to 15% of them singletons. Material: blood. These receptors were collected from a woman aged 50 to 65 with Graves' hyperthyroidism that later progressed to Graves' ophthalmopathy.

This clonotype was observed many times. The genes are TRBV20-1 and TRBJ2-7, with D perhaps given as TRBD1 or TRBD2 (5 bases each). Germline-derived CDR1 and CDR2 are DFQATT and SNEGSKA (reference sequence). Between the trimmed V and J ends, which lost 5 bases and 9 bases, there was a span of 29 bases. The CDR3 loop spans 16 amino acids. CDR3 DNA: TGCAGTGCTGGAACCCCCGGGACCCCGGGTTTAAAGCCGCAGTACTTC. It codes for CSAGTPGTPGLKPQYF.

This clonotype was recorded at least ten times. The gene calls are TRBV7-2 and TRBJ1-1; D remains unclear. The length of the CDR3 is 15 residues. CDR1 and CDR2 from the germline V gene are SGHTA and FQGNSA. Trimming took off 1 base at V and 0 bases at J, with 9 bases between the two ends. The CDR3 is CASSLGANMNTEAFF. CDR3 coding DNA: TGTGCCAGCAGCTTAGGGGCAAACATGAACACTGAAGCTTTCTTT.

This clonotype has ten or more counts. The chain links TRBV5-1 to TRBJ2-3, with D possibly TRBD1 on 6 matching bases. CDR1 and CDR2 from the germline V gene are SGHRS and YFSETQ. The CDR3 runs to 14 residues. The V gene lost 4 bases and the J gene lost 0 bases, with 9 bases spanning the gap. The CDR3 reads CASSRGQSTDTQYF. The DNA for the CDR3 is TGCGCCAGCAGCCGCGGACAGAGCACAGATACGCAGTATTTT.